The rows below give T cell receptor beta chains drawn from one sample of a study of blood T cell repertoires in COVID-19. Only in-frame clones appear in the TCRdb table, and some are missing; sequencing was by immunoSEQ multiplex PCR. The sample lists 75,000 to 95,000 clones; approximately 86% were seen once. Sample: peripheral blood. The receptors shown here come from a man aged 45-65 years with acute or convalescent COVID-19. The CDR3 runs from the conserved cysteine through the conserved F or W. Fields, in order: V gene, D gene, J gene, clone size, CDR3 protein, CDR3 DNA. D genes are given only for firm matches. Only part of the rows carry a size: once, few, many, or a class if the clone is expanded.

v_gene: TRBV5-1
d_gene: NA
j_gene: TRBJ1-3
abundance: NA
CDR3aa: CASSLQGYSGNTIYF
CDR3nt: TGCGCCAGCAGCTTGCAGGGGTACTCTGGAAACACCATATATTTT

v_gene: TRBV6-5
d_gene: NA
j_gene: TRBJ2-7
abundance: once
CDR3aa: CASGLQEGYEQYF
CDR3nt: TGTGCCAGCGGCTTGCAGGAGGGGTACGAGCAGTACTTC

v_gene: TRBV5-8
d_gene: NA
j_gene: TRBJ1-1
abundance: NA
CDR3aa: CASSLGTNKLNTEAFF
CDR3nt: TGTGCCAGCAGCTTGGGCACCAACAAACTGAACACTGAAGCTTTCTTT

v_gene: TRBV28
d_gene: NA
j_gene: TRBJ1-6
abundance: NA
CDR3aa: CASNQGTNLHF
CDR3nt: TGTGCCAGCAATCAGGGGACCAACCTCCACTTT

v_gene: TRBV15
d_gene: TRBD2
j_gene: TRBJ2-7
abundance: NA
CDR3aa: CATSRGTSGSYEQYF
CDR3nt: TGTGCCACCAGCAGGGGGACTAGCGGCTCCTACGAGCAGTACTTC

v_gene: TRBV5-5
d_gene: TRBD1
j_gene: TRBJ2-5
abundance: NA
CDR3aa: CASSFRQGYQETQYF
CDR3nt: TGTGCCAGCAGCTTTAGACAGGGGTACCAAGAGACCCAGTACTTC

v_gene: TRBV6-5
d_gene: TRBD1
j_gene: TRBJ2-5
abundance: once
CDR3aa: CASSPIQGAQETQYF
CDR3nt: TGTGCCAGCAGTCCGATACAGGGGGCCCAAGAGACCCAGTACTTC

v_gene: TRBV5-1
d_gene: TRBD1
j_gene: TRBJ2-5
abundance: NA
CDR3aa: CASRLTGLPQETQYF
CDR3nt: TGCGCCAGCAGGCTGACAGGGTTACCCCAAGAGACCCAGTACTTC

v_gene: TRBV27
d_gene: TRBD1
j_gene: TRBJ2-7
abundance: NA
CDR3aa: CASRRTGDEQYF
CDR3nt: TGTGCCAGCAGAAGGACAGGGGACGAGCAGTACTTC

v_gene: TRBV3-1/TRBV3-2
d_gene: NA
j_gene: TRBJ2-1
abundance: NA
CDR3aa: CASSQVGSGSSSYNEQFF
CDR3nt: TGTGCCAGCAGCCAAGTGGGGAGCGGGTCGAGCTCCTACAATGAGCAGTTCTTC

v_gene: TRBV29-1
d_gene: TRBD1
j_gene: TRBJ2-7
abundance: NA
CDR3aa: CSVSGQGSSYEQYF
CDR3nt: TGCAGCGTTTCGGGACAGGGAAGCTCCTACGAGCAGTACTTC

v_gene: TRBV6-5
d_gene: TRBD1
j_gene: TRBJ1-5
abundance: few
CDR3aa: CASSYTGDGNQPQHF
CDR3nt: TGTGCCAGCAGCTACACAGGGGACGGCAATCAGCCCCAGCATTTT

v_gene: TRBV7-2
d_gene: TRBD2
j_gene: TRBJ2-7
abundance: NA
CDR3aa: CASSFRGGTSGRQYEQYF
CDR3nt: TGTGCCAGCAGCTTCCGGGGCGGGACTAGCGGGAGGCAGTACGAGCAGTACTTC

v_gene: TRBV18
d_gene: NA
j_gene: TRBJ2-3
abundance: NA
CDR3aa: CASSRTNSDTQYF
CDR3nt: TGTGCCAGCTCACGCACTAATTCAGATACGCAGTATTTT

v_gene: TRBV19
d_gene: NA
j_gene: TRBJ1-3
abundance: NA
CDR3aa: CASSYQGNTIYF
CDR3nt: TGTGCCAGTAGTTACCAGGGAAACACCATATATTTT

v_gene: TRBV5-1
d_gene: NA
j_gene: TRBJ1-1
abundance: NA
CDR3aa: CASSLEQNTEAFF
CDR3nt: TGCGCCAGCAGCTTGGAGCAGAACACTGAAGCTTTCTTT

v_gene: TRBV27
d_gene: NA
j_gene: TRBJ2-7
abundance: NA
CDR3aa: CASSPGMGSSYEQYF
CDR3nt: TGTGCCAGCAGCCCCGGGATGGGGAGCTCCTACGAGCAGTACTTC

v_gene: TRBV6-5
d_gene: TRBD2
j_gene: TRBJ2-7
abundance: NA
CDR3aa: CASWEAGGRYEQYF
CDR3nt: TGTGCCAGCTGGGAGGCGGGAGGGCGGTACGAGCAGTACTTC

v_gene: TRBV3-1/TRBV3-2
d_gene: NA
j_gene: TRBJ1-5
abundance: NA
CDR3aa: CASSQDEEYQPQHF
CDR3nt: TGTGCCAGCAGCCAAGATGAGGAATATCAGCCCCAGCATTTT

v_gene: TRBV30
d_gene: NA
j_gene: TRBJ1-6
abundance: NA
CDR3aa: CAWSAGLYNSPLHF
CDR3nt: TGTGCCTGGAGTGCGGGTCTCTATAATTCACCCCTCCACTTT

v_gene: TRBV10-1
d_gene: TRBD1
j_gene: TRBJ1-2
abundance: once
CDR3aa: CASSHNGQGRYGYTF
CDR3nt: TGCGCCAGCAGTCACAACGGACAGGGAAGGTATGGCTACACCTTC

v_gene: TRBV18
d_gene: NA
j_gene: TRBJ1-1
abundance: NA
CDR3aa: CASSNRGNTEAFF
CDR3nt: TGTGCCAGCTCGAATAGAGGAAACACTGAAGCTTTCTTT

v_gene: TRBV14
d_gene: NA
j_gene: TRBJ2-3
abundance: NA
CDR3aa: CASSQDFRTPPPDTQYF
CDR3nt: TGTGCCAGCAGCCAAGATTTCAGGACTCCCCCCCCAGATACGCAGTATTTT

v_gene: TRBV13
d_gene: NA
j_gene: TRBJ2-2
abundance: few
CDR3aa: CASSFGLTTGELFF
CDR3nt: TGTGCCAGCAGCTTTGGACTAACCACCGGGGAGCTGTTTTTT

v_gene: TRBV6-6
d_gene: TRBD1
j_gene: TRBJ2-1
abundance: NA
CDR3aa: CASSRQGFRTYNEQFF
CDR3nt: TGTGCCAGCAGTCGACAGGGGTTTAGGACCTACAATGAGCAGTTCTTC

v_gene: TRBV6-2/TRBV6-3
d_gene: NA
j_gene: TRBJ2-3
abundance: NA
CDR3aa: CASSYNVRGTQYF
CDR3nt: TGTGCCAGCAGTTATAACGTCCGGGGTACGCAGTATTTT

v_gene: TRBV5-1
d_gene: TRBD1
j_gene: TRBJ2-7
abundance: once
CDR3aa: CASSWGPGQGNEQYF
CDR3nt: TGCGCCAGCAGCTGGGGGCCGGGACAGGGGAACGAGCAGTACTTC

v_gene: TRBV5-1
d_gene: NA
j_gene: TRBJ1-4
abundance: NA
CDR3aa: CASSQGSTNEKLFF
CDR3nt: TGCGCCAGCAGCCAGGGATCAACTAATGAAAAACTGTTTTTT

v_gene: TRBV30
d_gene: TRBD1
j_gene: TRBJ1-1
abundance: NA
CDR3aa: CAWSVRRQGAPVTEAFF
CDR3nt: TGTGCCTGGAGTGTACGGCGTCAGGGGGCGCCGGTCACTGAAGCTTTCTTT

v_gene: TRBV6-2/TRBV6-3
d_gene: NA
j_gene: TRBJ2-7
abundance: NA
CDR3aa: CASSPGSTAHLTYEQYF
CDR3nt: TGTGCCAGCAGTCCCGGGTCGACAGCCCACCTTACCTACGAGCAGTACTTC

v_gene: TRBV4-3
d_gene: NA
j_gene: TRBJ1-2
abundance: once
CDR3aa: CASSQDMGQNYGYTF
CDR3nt: TGCGCCAGCAGCCAAGATATGGGACAAAACTATGGCTACACCTTC

v_gene: TRBV10-3
d_gene: TRBD2
j_gene: TRBJ2-1
abundance: NA
CDR3aa: CAITSGGAANEQFF
CDR3nt: TGTGCCATCACTAGCGGGGGGGCGGCCAATGAGCAGTTCTTC

v_gene: TRBV24-1
d_gene: NA
j_gene: TRBJ2-3
abundance: NA
CDR3aa: CATSDTGLTDTQYF
CDR3nt: TGTGCCACCAGTGACACGGGACTCACAGATACGCAGTATTTT

v_gene: TRBV6-5
d_gene: TRBD1
j_gene: TRBJ2-7
abundance: NA
CDR3aa: CASSNTGGTKYEQYF
CDR3nt: TGTGCCAGCAGTAATACAGGGGGGACGAAATACGAGCAGTACTTC

v_gene: TRBV4-3
d_gene: NA
j_gene: TRBJ1-1
abundance: NA
CDR3aa: CASSQEQGRPEAFF
CDR3nt: TGCGCCAGCAGCCAAGAGCAGGGCCGTCCTGAAGCTTTCTTT

v_gene: TRBV14
d_gene: NA
j_gene: TRBJ1-2
abundance: NA
CDR3aa: CASSPDRNYGYTF
CDR3nt: TGTGCCAGCAGCCCTGACAGGAACTATGGCTACACCTTC

v_gene: TRBV18
d_gene: TRBD2
j_gene: TRBJ2-7
abundance: many
CDR3aa: CASSPPLERREGFYEQYF
CDR3nt: TGTGCCAGCTCACCGCCGCTTGAGAGGCGGGAGGGATTCTACGAGCAGTACTTC

v_gene: TRBV7-9
d_gene: TRBD1
j_gene: TRBJ2-7
abundance: NA
CDR3aa: CASRPEDWTGGINF
CDR3nt: TGTGCCAGCAGACCAGAGGACTGGACAGGGGGTATCAACTTC

v_gene: TRBV20-1
d_gene: NA
j_gene: TRBJ1-1
abundance: NA
CDR3aa: CSATIYAEAFF
CDR3nt: TGCAGTGCTACGATATATGCGGAAGCTTTCTTT

v_gene: TRBV5-1
d_gene: TRBD1
j_gene: TRBJ2-7
abundance: NA
CDR3aa: CASAQGAGGEGQYF
CDR3nt: TGCGCCAGCGCACAGGGGGCAGGTGGAGAGGGGCAGTACTTC